In this sample, the clone carrying this T cell receptor beta chain turned up a few times. Its antigen is undetermined. Read coverage stops 3 residues before the CDR3 terminus; the germline J gene supplies the remainder. Profiled with immunoSEQ multiplex PCR; TCRdb holds only in-frame clones, not every one. This record lists about 26,000 clones, none seen once only, and the top ten clones contain 4%. This specimen comes from a study of T cell clonality in common variable immunodeficiency. Overall study results and limits: CVID subjects shared fewer TCRbeta clones than healthy controls did. CVID patient heterogeneity limited repertoire-clinical complication correlations. Reportedly, TCR beta sequences from common variable immunodeficiency showed fewer deletions and N-nucleotide insertions.

Reduced serum IgG, IgA and/or IgM plus specific antibody deficiency defined CVID. Both groups were predominantly of Caucasian heritage. Germline CDR1 and CDR2: SGHRS and YFSETQ. The CDR3 runs to 14 residues. Trimming stripped 7 bases from V and 0 bases from J, with 14 bases between. This receptor was obtained from a human donor with common variable immunodeficiency. V and J are TRBV5-1 and TRBJ2-7; D is ambiguous. Sequencing was performed on peripheral blood mononuclear cells. The DNA read from the CDR3 is TGCGCCAGCCGGAACAGTGTCACCTCCTACGAG. It encodes CASRNSVTSYE. The CDR3 in full is CASRNSVTSYEQYF.